These 27 T cell receptor beta chains originate from one sample sequenced in a study of blood T cell repertoires in COVID-19. The data were produced by immunoSEQ multiplex PCR, yet TCRdb's version contains in-frame clones alone and is incomplete. This table holds about 260,000 clones, about 87% found once. Source material: peripheral blood. The receptors shown here come from a woman aged 60-75 years with COVID-19, enrolled during active disease.

The V and J genes are TRBV18 and TRBJ2-4; 10 nucleotides match TRBD2. Germline V lookup: CDR1 KGHSH, CDR2 LQKENI. Trimming cost V 0 bases and J 6 bases; bases outside gene matches: 8. CDR3 length equals 17 residues. The CDR3 sequence is CASSPPPASGSRNIQYF. CDR3 bases: TGTGCCAGCTCACCACCCCCTGCTAGCGGGAGTAGAAACATTCAGTACTTC. Variable domain in full (rest from reference TRBV18 and TRBJ2-4): NAGVMQNPRHLVRRRGQEARLRCSPMKGHSHVYWYRQLPEEGLKFMVYLQKENIIDESGMPKERFSAEFPKEGPSILRIQQVVRGDSAAYFCASSPPPASGSRNIQYFGAGTRLSVL.

The rearrangement uses TRBV29-1 and TRBJ2-7; possibly TRBD1 for D (5 bases). This CDR3 region has 16 residues. CDR1 is SQVTM and CDR2 is ANQGSEA in the germline V gene. Trimming took 2 bases from V and 4 from J, leaving 21 bases between them. The CDR3: CSVERFTGQGQYEQYF. Written as DNA, the CDR3 is TGCAGCGTTGAACGGTTTACGGGTCAGGGTCAATACGAGCAGTACTTC.

The chain recombines TRBV9 with TRBJ2-7, with D tentatively TRBD2 (6 bases). The CDR3 consists of 14 residues. CDR1 SGDLS and CDR2 YYNGEE come from the germline V gene. The V gene lost 1 base and the J gene lost 2 bases, with 10 bases spanning the gap. CDR3 bases: TGTGCCAGCAGCGTAAGTAGCGGCCCCTACGAGCAGTACTTC. It translates to CASSVSSGPYEQYF. The whole variable domain, filled in from reference TRBV9 and TRBJ2-7, reads DSGVTQTPKHLITATGQRVTLRCSPRSGDLSVYWYQQSLDQGLQFLIQYYNGEERAKGNILERFSAQQFPDLHSELNLSSLELGDSALYFCASSVSSGPYEQYFGPGTRLTVT.

The chain has TRBV18 and TRBJ1-4; TRBD1 matches at 8 bases. This CDR3 spans 15 amino acids. V shed 2 bases, J shed 7 bases, and the junction held 6 bases outside the gene matches. Germline-derived CDR1 and CDR2 are KGHSH and LQKENI. CDR3 nucleotide sequence: TGTGCCAGCTCACCAGTGAGACAGGGGAGTGAAAAACTGTTTTTT. Translation: CASSPVRQGSEKLFF.

This clone has a handful of counts. The chain employs TRBV5-1 and TRBJ2-5, with a weak D call TRBD2 (7 bases). Germline V lookup: CDR1 SGHRS, CDR2 YFSETQ. V was clipped by 1 base and J by 5 bases, with 15 bases between them. CDR3 length equals 15 residues. CDR3 nucleotide sequence: TGCGCCAGCAGCTTGATGGGCAGGGGAGGGGAGACCCAGTACTTC. Residues: CASSLMGRGGETQYF.

V is TRBV4-2 and J is TRBJ2-7; 8 bases match TRBD2. This CDR3 comprises 13 residues. Germline V lookup: CDR1 LGHNA, CDR2 YNFKEQ. V trimming: 1 base; J trimming: 6 bases; junction bases outside the gene matches: 2. The chain's CDR3 is CASSQVRGAEQYF. In DNA, the CDR3 is TGTGCCAGCAGCCAAGTGCGGGGGGCCGAGCAGTACTTC.

This clone came up once. The rearrangement joins TRBV3-1 (or the pseudogene TRBV3-2) to TRBJ2-7; 10 bases are a match to TRBD1. Trimming took 4 bases from V and 6 from J; bases not matched to a gene: 6. CDR1 is LGHDT, CDR2 YNNKEL, per germline (reference sequence). The CDR3 consists of 14 residues. The CDR3 coding sequence is TGTGCCAGCAGCCCGGGACAGGGGCCGGGCGAGCAGTACTTC. Its translation: CASSPGQGPGEQYF.

The chain has TRBV19 and TRBJ1-4; D might be TRBD1 (5 bases). The V and J ends lost 6 bases and 0 bases respectively, with 11 bases between them. This CDR3 contains 15 residues. Germline CDR1 reads LNHDA; CDR2 reads SQIVND (reference sequence). Here the CDR3 reads CASRRQQTTNEKLFF. Written as DNA, the CDR3 is TGTGCCAGTAGGAGACAGCAGACAACTAATGAAAAACTGTTTTTT.

This chain uses TRBV3-1 (or the pseudogene TRBV3-2) with TRBJ1-3, with 9 bases lining up with TRBD1. The CDR3 spans 15 residues. Trimming cost V 4 bases and J 0 bases; bases outside gene matches: 1. Germline loops: CDR1 LGHDT, CDR2 YNNKEL (reference sequence). CDR3: CASSPQGASGNTIYF. The DNA of the CDR3 is TGTGCCAGCAGCCCACAGGGGGCCTCTGGAAACACCATATATTTT.

This clone was recorded once. The chain employs TRBV5-6 and TRBJ2-5; tentatively, D is TRBD2 (6 bases). CDR3 length: 15 residues. Germline values: CDR1 SGHDT, CDR2 YYEEEE. V was trimmed by 4 bases and J by 1 base, leaving 14 bases between them. The CDR3 region has the DNA TGTGCCAGCAGCCTGAGAACGGGGGTCCAAGAGACCCAGTACTTC. Translated: CASSLRTGVQETQYF.

The chain uses TRBV9 and TRBJ1-2, with 10 positions matching TRBD1. The CDR3 has 14 residues. Trimming took 4 bases from V and 7 from J; bases not matched to a gene: 7. Per the germline V gene, CDR1 is SGDLS and CDR2 is YYNGEE. CDR3 sequence reads: CASSPTGGLVGYTF. The CDR3 DNA reads as TGTGCCAGCAGCCCGACAGGGGGCCTGGTTGGCTACACCTTC.

As for this clone: The junction departs from the called germline gene at one end, perhaps through a read error. The J gene is TRBJ1-5, the V gene TRBV19; TRBD1 is a possible D gene (6 bases). Germline V CDR1 and CDR2: LNHDA, SQIVND (reference sequence). The CDR3 is made up of 13 amino acids. The CDR3: CPEGGGIFQPQHF. CDR3 nucleotides: TGCCCCGAGGGGGGGGGCATATTCCAGCCCCAGCATTTT.

The chain carries TRBV10-3 and TRBJ1-5; 9 bases are a match to TRBD1. The CDR3 has 15 amino acids. After removal of 0 bases from V and 6 bases from J, the junction contained 3 bases not matched to a gene. Germline loops: CDR1 ENHRY, CDR2 SYGVKD. This chain's CDR3 is CAISESGTGSQPQHF. CDR3 sequence (DNA): TGTGCCATCAGTGAGTCCGGGACAGGGAGTCAGCCCCAGCATTTT.

The chain employs TRBV30 and TRBJ1-1; TRBD1 might be the D (5 bases). This CDR3 region has 14 residues. Germline V gene sequence: CDR1 GTSNPN, CDR2 SVGIG (reference sequence). Trimming removed 3 bases from V and 4 bases from J, with 15 bases in between. The CDR3 DNA reads TGTGCCTGGAGCGGGGGGGGGAGTTTCACTGAAGCTTTCTTT. This gives the protein CAWSGGGSFTEAFF.

CDR3: CASSDLQGNQPQHF. The CDR3 DNA reads as TGTGCCAGCAGTGACCTCCAGGGCAATCAGCCCCAGCATTTT. The genes are TRBV6-1 and TRBJ1-5; D is unclear. The V and J ends lost 3 bases and 2 bases respectively, with 8 bases between them. CDR1 is MNHNS and CDR2 is SASEGT in the germline V gene. The CDR3 has 14 residues.

The gene calls are TRBV7-2 and TRBJ1-6; 8 bases align to TRBD1. With 5 bases clipped from V and 9 bases from J, the junction kept 9 bases outside the gene matches. CDR1 is SGHTA, CDR2 FQGNSA, per germline. The CDR3 loop spans 15 amino acids. CDR3 amino acids: CASSARQGTASPLHF. In DNA, the CDR3 is TGTGCCAGCAGCGCCCGACAGGGGACGGCTTCACCCCTCCACTTT.

This sequence joins TRBV4-1 and TRBJ2-1; 7 nucleotides line up with TRBD2. This CDR3 is built from 16 residues. V lost 2 bases, J lost 0 bases, and 4 bases stayed unmatched. Germline CDR1 reads MGHRA; CDR2 reads YSYEKL. The CDR3 loop is CASSQTGGSSYNEQFF. DNA for the CDR3: TGCGCCAGCAGCCAAACGGGCGGGAGCTCCTACAATGAGCAGTTCTTC.

The chain carries TRBV3-1 (or the pseudogene TRBV3-2) and TRBJ2-5, with D perhaps matching TRBD2 (7 bases). The germline gives CDR1 LGHDT, CDR2 YNNKEL (reference sequence). This CDR3 contains 18 residues. Trimming removed 4 bases at V and 5 bases at J, with 26 bases between. CDR3 bases: TGTGCCAGCAGCCCATTGGGCCCCTCTCCGCGGGGGCTGGAGACCCAGTACTTC. This sequence encodes CASSPLGPSPRGLETQYF.

The rearrangement uses TRBV5-1 and TRBJ1-2; D gene uncertain. Germline V gene sequence: CDR1 SGHRS, CDR2 YFSETQ. The V end lost 0 bases, the J end lost 7 bases, and 10 bases lay between the germline ends. The CDR3 consists of 13 residues. CDR3 sequence (DNA): TGCGCCAGCAGCTTGGGCCACGAGGCTGGCTACACCTTC. Translating gives CASSLGHEAGYTF.

The chain is built from TRBV27 and TRBJ1-4; D unclear. Trimming cost V 6 bases and J 10 bases, with 15 bases left between them. This CDR3 region has 13 residues. Germline V gene data show CDR1 as MNHEY and CDR2 as SMNVEV (reference sequence). CDR3: CASRSLSGGKLFF. The CDR3 region has the DNA TGTGCCAGCAGGAGCCTAAGTGGCGGAAAACTGTTTTTT.

The chain links TRBV6-5 to TRBJ2-1; tentatively, D is TRBD2 (5 bases). V was pared by 7 bases and J by 1 base, with 11 bases between. Per the germline V gene, CDR1 is MNHEY and CDR2 is SVGAGI. The CDR3 extends over 14 amino acids. This chain's CDR3 is CASTLPGSYNEQFF. The CDR3 DNA sequence: TGTGCCAGCACCCTTCCGGGATCCTACAATGAGCAGTTCTTC.

In this sample, this clone turned up once. J is TRBJ1-6 and V is TRBV9; 9 bases agree with TRBD1. This CDR3 comprises 15 residues. With 0 bases clipped from V and 7 bases from J, the junction kept 2 bases outside the gene matches. Germline-derived CDR1 and CDR2 are SGDLS and YYNGEE. The DNA of the CDR3 is TGTGCCAGCAGCGTAGCACAGGGGGCGAATTCACCCCTCCACTTT. Translation gives CASSVAQGANSPLHF.

The rearrangement uses TRBV10-1 and TRBJ2-7, with D perhaps matching TRBD1 (6 bases). Germline V gene sequence: CDR1 WNHNN, CDR2 SYGVQD (reference sequence). The V end was cut by 3 bases, the J end by 2 bases, with 14 bases between. The CDR3 extends over 15 amino acids. The DNA for the CDR3 is TGCGCCAGCAGTGACCAGACAGGTCCGCCCTACGAGCAGTACTTC. As protein: CASSDQTGPPYEQYF.

The chain links TRBV5-8 to TRBJ1-4; 11 positions agree with TRBD1. CDR3 length: 16 amino acids. V trimming: 5 bases; J trimming: 8 bases; junction bases outside the gene matches: 11. The germline CDR1 and CDR2 sequences are SGHTS and YDEGEE. In DNA form, the CDR3 reads TGTGCCAGCAGTCGCATAAGGACAGGGGGCCTGGAAAAACTGTTTTTT. The encoded protein is CASSRIRTGGLEKLFF.

The chain couples TRBV5-1 to TRBJ2-1, with TRBD2 identical over 12 bases. With V trimmed by 4 bases and J by 5 bases, 10 bases remained unmatched. The CDR3 totals 17 residues. The germline V gene has CDR1 SGHRS and CDR2 YFSETQ. CDR3 residues: CASSGRTSGTRHNEQFF. DNA for the CDR3: TGCGCCAGCAGCGGAAGGACTAGCGGGACTAGGCACAATGAGCAGTTCTTC.

The rearrangement links TRBV11-1 to TRBJ2-3; D gene unclear. Germline V gene lookup returns CDR1 SGHAT and CDR2 FQDESV (reference sequence). Trimming stripped 1 base from V and 3 bases from J, with 14 bases between. The CDR3 covers 16 residues. The CDR3 nucleotides read TGTGCCAGCAGCTTAGGGCGGCAGAGGAATACAGATACGCAGTATTTT. It is translated as CASSLGRQRNTDTQYF. Using reference TRBV11-1 and TRBJ2-3 for the parts outside the CDR3, the full variable domain is EAEVAQSPRYKITEKSQAVAFWCDPISGHATLYWYRQILGQGPELLVQFQDESVVDDSQLPKDRFSAERLKGVDSTLKIQPAELGDSAMYLCASSLGRQRNTDTQYFGPGTRLTVL.

The V gene is TRBV25-1, the J gene TRBJ1-5; unclear D gene. From germline, CDR1 is MGHDK and CDR2 SYGVNS. The ends were cut back, 6 bases at V and 7 bases at J, with 13 bases in the middle. The CDR3 extends over 13 amino acids. The CDR3 here is CASRTLMAQPQHF. DNA for the CDR3: TGTGCCAGCAGAACACTAATGGCCCAGCCCCAGCATTTT.